In this sample, the clone carrying this T cell receptor beta chain turned up a few times. Antigen specificity is unknown. These data originate in a study of CD8 T cells in ankylosing spondylitis. General study points: There was reportedly significant enrichment of clones that were disease-linked in matched ankylosing spondylitis synovial fluid.

Quantitative barcoded 5'-RACE was used to prepare TCR beta libraries. TCRdb reanalysed the 5' RACE reads using MiXCR and keeps one entry per CDR3 protein. The data hold about 250,000 distinct CDR3 sequences, with roughly 32% observed a single time. Germline V gives CDR1 SGHTA, CDR2 FQGNSA. This CDR3 is built from 16 residues. The V and J ends lost 1 base and 8 bases, in that order; junction bases with no gene match: 6. The rearrangement links TRBV7-2 to TRBJ2-1; 12 nucleotides agree with TRBD2. The TCR comes from a male donor with ankylosing spondylitis or in good health (not recorded which). Material: blood, either unsorted or a sorted T cell fraction (not recorded which). CDR3 protein: CASSLGGLAGGYEQFF. The DNA for the CDR3 is TGTGCCAGCAGCTTAGGAGGTCTAGCGGGGGGGTATGAGCAGTTCTTC.